These 13 T cell receptor beta chains share one sample of origin, sequenced in a study of T cell changes during pregnancy in multiple sclerosis. The table came from immunoSEQ multiplex PCR; TCRdb's copy has only in-frame clones and leaves some out. The repertoire consists of 50,000 to 65,000 clones, with roughly 93% occurring once and the leading ten covering 1.3%. Here the sequenced sample was peripheral blood, taken in the second trimester of pregnancy. The receptors come from a female donor with multiple sclerosis, enrolled in a pregnancy study.

This chain links TRBV29-1 with TRBJ1-2, with D possibly being TRBD1 (5 bases). V was clipped by 4 bases and J by 7 bases, with 13 bases between them. This CDR3 region has 12 residues. Looked up from germline, CDR1 is SQVTM and CDR2 is ANQGSEA. CDR3 loop: CSVVMGLFGYTF. In DNA form, the CDR3 reads TGCAGCGTTGTAATGGGGCTCTTTGGCTACACCTTC.

The J gene is TRBJ1-2, the V gene TRBV25-1, with a tentative D call TRBD1 (5 bases). The CDR3 totals 14 residues. Germline loops: CDR1 MGHDK, CDR2 SYGVNS. V lost 1 base and J 8 bases, leaving 14 bases between the germline ends. In DNA form, the CDR3 reads TGTGCCAGCAGTGAATTGGGGGGGAGAGGAGGCTACACCTTC. Encoded protein: CASSELGGRGGYTF.

The chain couples TRBV2 to TRBJ1-4; D is possibly TRBD1 (6 bases). The germline gives CDR1 SNHLY, CDR2 FYNNEI. Trimming shortened V by 6 bases and J by 5 bases, and 13 bases separated the two germline ends. There are 14 residues in the CDR3. CDR3 loop: CASREDSSNEKLFF. CDR3 coding DNA: TGTGCCAGCAGGGAGGACAGTTCCAATGAAAAACTGTTTTTT.

In DNA, the CDR3 is TGTGCCAGTAGTATGGGCCGAGTTAACACTGAAGCTTTCTTT. As protein: CASSMGRVNTEAFF. The V call is TRBV19, the J call TRBJ1-1; no reliable D call. The CDR3 totals 14 residues. V dropped 3 bases and J dropped 2 bases, with 10 bases sitting between them. Germline CDR1 and CDR2: LNHDA and SQIVND (reference sequence).

The V call is TRBV5-1, the J call TRBJ1-5; maybe TRBD1 (5 bases). V dropped 4 bases and J dropped 5 bases, with 16 bases sitting between them. The CDR3 runs to 15 residues. Germline CDR1 SGHRS, CDR2 YFSETQ. CDR3 protein: CASSRDGEGYQPQHF. CDR3 bases: TGCGCCAGCAGCAGGGACGGGGAGGGTTATCAGCCCCAGCATTTT.

This clone was observed a few times. The genes are TRBV2 and TRBJ1-5, with D maybe TRBD1 (5 bases). From germline, CDR1 is SNHLY and CDR2 FYNNEI. The CDR3 totals 14 residues. With 6 bases removed from V and 5 bases from J, the gap between germline ends came to 14 bases. The CDR3 sequence is CASSDSFPDQPQHF. In DNA, the CDR3 is TGTGCCAGCAGCGACAGCTTCCCTGATCAGCCCCAGCATTTT.

This chain joins TRBV6-5 and TRBJ1-5; tentatively, D is TRBD1 (6 bases). The CDR3 is made up of 15 amino acids. The germline V gene encodes CDR1 MNHEY and CDR2 SVGAGI. The V end lost 4 bases, the J end lost 4 bases, and 14 bases lay between the germline ends. In nucleotides, the CDR3 is TGTGCCAGCAGTTCCCTACAGGGCGGAAATCAGCCCCAGCATTTT. Amino acid sequence: CASSSLQGGNQPQHF.

The chain is built from TRBV5-1 and TRBJ1-4, with TRBD1 identical over 8 bases. Looked up from germline, CDR1 is SGHRS and CDR2 is YFSETQ. The V segment lost 0 bases and the J segment 8 bases; nucleotides outside the gene matches: 6. This CDR3 comprises 15 residues. In DNA, the CDR3 is TGCGCCAGCAGCTTGGATTCACAGGGGGTCGAAAAACTGTTTTTT. Amino acid sequence: CASSLDSQGVEKLFF.

J is TRBJ1-2 and V is TRBV15; 7 positions match TRBD1. V dropped 1 base and J dropped 4; count of bases not matched to a gene: 0. The CDR3 loop spans 13 amino acids. The germline gives CDR1 LNHNV, CDR2 YYDKDF (reference sequence). This CDR3 reads CATSRAGGYGYTF. CDR3 nucleotide sequence: TGTGCCACCAGCAGAGCAGGGGGCTATGGCTACACCTTC. Supplemented by reference TRBV15 and TRBJ1-2, the full variable domain reads DAMVIQNPRYQVTQFGKPVTLSCSQTLNHNVMYWYQQKSSQAPKLLFHYYDKDFNNEADTPDNFQSRRPNTSFCFLDIRSPGLGDTAMYLCATSRAGGYGYTFGSGTRLTVV.

V gene TRBV5-1 combines with J gene TRBJ2-3; maybe TRBD2 (6 bases). Germline V gene data show CDR1 as SGHRS and CDR2 as YFSETQ. The CDR3 covers 15 residues. V was pared by 4 bases and J by 2 bases, with 14 bases between. CDR3 in DNA: TGCGCCAGCAGCCCGGGACTTCTTTACACAGATACGCAGTATTTT. It encodes CASSPGLLYTDTQYF.

The J gene is TRBJ1-6, the V gene TRBV7-3; D is undetermined. V was cut by 3 bases and J by 10 bases, with 13 bases left in between. The germline CDR1 and CDR2 sequences are SGHTA and FQGTGA. This CDR3 region has 14 residues. CDR3 sequence: CASSLEQLNSPLHF. CDR3 DNA: TGTGCCAGCAGCTTGGAACAGCTTAACTCACCCCTCCACTTT. The variable domain in full, completed from reference TRBV7-3 and TRBJ1-6, reads GAGVSQTPSNKVTEKGKYVELRCDPISGHTALYWYRQSLGQGPEFLIYFQGTGAADDSGLPNDRFFAVRPEGSVSTLKIQRTERGDSAVYLCASSLEQLNSPLHFGNGTRLTVT.

CDR3: CASSLDRNITPLHF. DNA of the CDR3: TGCGCCAGCAGCTTAGACAGGAACATAACACCCCTCCACTTT. This chain uses TRBV5-1 with TRBJ1-6; perhaps TRBD1 as D (6 bases). Trimming pared 2 bases from V and 11 bases from J, leaving 14 bases between. CDR3 length: 14 amino acids. CDR1 is SGHRS, CDR2 YFSETQ, per germline.

The rearrangement uses TRBV25-1 and TRBJ1-1; D is undetermined. Germline assignment: CDR1 MGHDK and CDR2 SYGVNS. The ends were cut back, 7 bases at V and 1 base at J, with 4 bases in the middle. The CDR3 spans 11 residues. The CDR3 loop is CASTRNTEAFF. CDR3 DNA: TGTGCCAGCACGCGGAACACTGAAGCTTTCTTT. The whole variable domain, remainder taken from reference TRBV25-1 and TRBJ1-1, is EADIYQTPRYLVIGTGKKITLECSQTMGHDKMYWYQQDPGMELHLIHYSYGVNSTEKGDLSSESTVSRIRTEHFPLTLESARPSHTSQYLCASTRNTEAFFGQGTRLTVV.